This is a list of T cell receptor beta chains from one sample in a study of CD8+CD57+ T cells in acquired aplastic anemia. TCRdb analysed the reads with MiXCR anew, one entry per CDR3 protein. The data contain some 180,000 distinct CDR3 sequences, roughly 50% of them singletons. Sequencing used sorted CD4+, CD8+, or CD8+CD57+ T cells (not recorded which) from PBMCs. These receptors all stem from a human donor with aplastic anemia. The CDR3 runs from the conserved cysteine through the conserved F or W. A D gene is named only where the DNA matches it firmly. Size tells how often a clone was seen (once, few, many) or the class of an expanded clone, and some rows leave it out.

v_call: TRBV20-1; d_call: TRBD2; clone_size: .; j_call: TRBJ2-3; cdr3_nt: TGCAGTGCTGGACCTATAGCGGGGGGTAGGACAGATACGCAGTATTTT; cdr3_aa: CSAGPIAGGRTDTQYF
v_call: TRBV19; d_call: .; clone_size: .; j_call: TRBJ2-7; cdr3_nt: TGTGCCAGTAGTATTCTAGCCAGTAGCTACGAGCAGTACTTC; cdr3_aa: CASSILASSYEQYF
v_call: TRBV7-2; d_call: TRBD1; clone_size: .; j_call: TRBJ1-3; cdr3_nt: TGTGCCAGCAGCTTAGGGGGGACAGGGTCTAACACCATATATTTT; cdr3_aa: CASSLGGTGSNTIYF
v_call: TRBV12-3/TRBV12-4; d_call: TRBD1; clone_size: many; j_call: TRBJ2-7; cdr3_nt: TGTGCCAGCAGTTCCGACTCTGACAGGGGGCACGAGCAGTACTTC; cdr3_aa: CASSSDSDRGHEQYF
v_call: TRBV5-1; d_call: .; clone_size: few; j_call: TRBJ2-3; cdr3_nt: TGCGCCAGCAGCTTGGACCCGCTGGGGTTCGGAACAGATACGCAGTATTTT; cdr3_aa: CASSLDPLGFGTDTQYF
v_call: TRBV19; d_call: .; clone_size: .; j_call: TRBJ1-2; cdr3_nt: TGTGCCAGTAGTATAGACGGAACGTCCTTCTATGGCTACACCTTC; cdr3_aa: CASSIDGTSFYGYTF
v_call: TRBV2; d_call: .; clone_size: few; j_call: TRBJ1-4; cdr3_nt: TGTGCCAGCACACCGGGACGGGGTGTGGTAAATCTGTTTTTT; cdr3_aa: CASTPGRGVVNLFF
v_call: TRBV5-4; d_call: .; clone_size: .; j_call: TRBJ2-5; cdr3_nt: TGTGCCAGCAGCTTGGCAGACCAAGAGACCCAGTACTTC; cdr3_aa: CASSLADQETQYF
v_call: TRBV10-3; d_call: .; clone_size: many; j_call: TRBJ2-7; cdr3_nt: TGTGCCATCAGTGAGGGGGAGCCCCCCGAGCAGTACTTC; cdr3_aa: CAISEGEPPEQYF
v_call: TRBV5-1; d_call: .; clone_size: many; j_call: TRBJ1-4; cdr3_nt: TGCGCCAGCAGTTTCGACAGTTTTGAAAAACTGTTTTTT; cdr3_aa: CASSFDSFEKLFF
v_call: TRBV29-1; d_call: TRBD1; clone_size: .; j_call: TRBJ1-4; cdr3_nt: TGCAGCGTGGGGACAGGTTTTTTT; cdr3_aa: CSVGTGFF
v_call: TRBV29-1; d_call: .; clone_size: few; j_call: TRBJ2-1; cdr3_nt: TGCAGCGTTGAGTCTGGGTTTGAGCAGTTCTTC; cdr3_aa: CSVESGFEQFF
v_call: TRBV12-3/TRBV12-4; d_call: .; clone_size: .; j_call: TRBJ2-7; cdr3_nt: TGTGCCATCAGCTTGTGGTGTGACCACTACGAGCAGTACTTC; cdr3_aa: CAISLWCDHYEQYF
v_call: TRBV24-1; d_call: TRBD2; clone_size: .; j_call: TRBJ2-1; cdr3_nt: TGTGCCACCAGTGGCCAACTAGCGGGATCTTCTGAGCAGTTCTTC; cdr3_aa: CATSGQLAGSSEQFF
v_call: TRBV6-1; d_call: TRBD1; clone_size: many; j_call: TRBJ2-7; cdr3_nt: TGTGCCAGCAGTAGAATCCAGGGGGCCGGGTACGAGCAGTACTTC; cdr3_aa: CASSRIQGAGYEQYF
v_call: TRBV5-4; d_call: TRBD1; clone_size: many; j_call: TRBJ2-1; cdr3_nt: TGTGCCAGCAGCTCCGACAGGGGGACCTACAATGAGCAGTTCTTC; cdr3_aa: CASSSDRGTYNEQFF
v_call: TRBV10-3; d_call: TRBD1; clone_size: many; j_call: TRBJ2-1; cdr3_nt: TGTGCCACCTTCGTCGGGACAGGGGGCAGTGAGCAGTTCTTC; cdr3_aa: CATFVGTGGSEQFF
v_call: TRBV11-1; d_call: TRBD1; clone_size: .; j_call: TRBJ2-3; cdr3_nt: TGTGCCAGCAGCCCCTACGCCGGGACAGGGGGCGCAGATACGCAGTATTTT; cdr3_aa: CASSPYAGTGGADTQYF
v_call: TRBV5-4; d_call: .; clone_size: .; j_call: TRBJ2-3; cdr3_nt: TGTGCCAGCAGCGCGGACATGACTAGCACAGATACGCAGTATTTT; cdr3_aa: CASSADMTSTDTQYF
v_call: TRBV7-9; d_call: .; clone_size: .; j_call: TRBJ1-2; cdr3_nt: TGTGCCAGCAGCGTATACCGGGACACCTTC; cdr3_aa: CASSVYRDTF
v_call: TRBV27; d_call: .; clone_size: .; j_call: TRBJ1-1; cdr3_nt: TGTGCCAGCAGTTTAGTTGTCGGACGAGGGAACACTGAAGCTTTCTTT; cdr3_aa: CASSLVVGRGNTEAFF
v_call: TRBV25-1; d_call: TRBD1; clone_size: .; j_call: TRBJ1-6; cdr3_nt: TGTGCCAGCAGACTACAGGGGGAACCCTATAATTCACCCCTCCACTTT; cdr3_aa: CASRLQGEPYNSPLHF
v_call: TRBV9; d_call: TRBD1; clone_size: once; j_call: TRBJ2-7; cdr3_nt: TGTGCCAGCAGCCCGAACCCCTGGACAGGGGGCTCCTACGAGCAGTACTTC; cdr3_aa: CASSPNPWTGGSYEQYF
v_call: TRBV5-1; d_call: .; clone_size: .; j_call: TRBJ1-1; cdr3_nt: TGCGCCAGCAGCTTGCCACCGAACACTGAAGCTTTCTTT; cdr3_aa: CASSLPPNTEAFF
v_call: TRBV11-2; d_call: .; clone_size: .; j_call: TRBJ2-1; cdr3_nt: TGTGCCAGCAGCTTAGAAACAGGACTGGGAAATGAGCAGTTCTTC; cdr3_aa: CASSLETGLGNEQFF
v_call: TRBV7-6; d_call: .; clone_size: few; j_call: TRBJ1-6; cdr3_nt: TGTGCCAGCAGCTTAGGCAATACCTCACCCCTCCACTTT; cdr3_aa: CASSLGNTSPLHF
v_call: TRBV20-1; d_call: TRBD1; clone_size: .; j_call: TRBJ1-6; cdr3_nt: TGCAGTGCGGCCGGGACAGGGGGGAATTCACCCCTCCACTTT; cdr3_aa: CSAAGTGGNSPLHF
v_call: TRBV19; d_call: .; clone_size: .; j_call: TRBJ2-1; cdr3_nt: TGTGCCAGTAGCCTTTATCCACCGGCCGTTAATGAGCAGTTCTTC; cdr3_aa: CASSLYPPAVNEQFF
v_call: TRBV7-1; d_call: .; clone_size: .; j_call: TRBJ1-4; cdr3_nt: TGTGCCAGCAGCTCACAGGGGGAAAAACTGTTTTTT; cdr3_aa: CASSSQGEKLFF
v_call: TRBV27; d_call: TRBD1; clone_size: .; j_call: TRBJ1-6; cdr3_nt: TGTGCCAGTCAGGGCGGGACAGTCTATAATTCACCCCTCCACTTC; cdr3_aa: CASQGGTVYNSPLHF
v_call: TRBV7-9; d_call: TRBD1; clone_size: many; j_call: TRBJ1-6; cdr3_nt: TGTGCCAGCAGCTCCCGGGACAGGGAGGTACCCCTCCACTTT; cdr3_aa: CASSSRDREVPLHF
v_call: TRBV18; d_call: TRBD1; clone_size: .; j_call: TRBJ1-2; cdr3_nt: TGTGCCAGCTCACCGGACAGGGCTTATGGCTACACCTTC; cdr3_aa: CASSPDRAYGYTF
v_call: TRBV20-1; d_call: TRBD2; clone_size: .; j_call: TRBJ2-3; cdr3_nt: TGCAGTGCTAGAGATTGGGCGGGGGGAAACACAGATACGCAGTATTTT; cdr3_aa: CSARDWAGGNTDTQYF
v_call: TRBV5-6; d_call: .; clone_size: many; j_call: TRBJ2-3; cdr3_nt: TGTGCCAGCAGCTCCACTTCAGGGGCGGGTACAGATACGCAGTATTTT; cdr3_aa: CASSSTSGAGTDTQYF
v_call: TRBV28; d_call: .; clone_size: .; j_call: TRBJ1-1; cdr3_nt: TGTGCCAGCAGTTCACATCGTAGGGGGACTGAAGCTTTCTTT; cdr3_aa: CASSSHRRGTEAFF
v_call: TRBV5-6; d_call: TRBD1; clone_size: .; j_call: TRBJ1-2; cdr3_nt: TGTGCCAGCAGCTTTAGGACAGGGGAAGGCTACACCTTC; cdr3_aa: CASSFRTGEGYTF
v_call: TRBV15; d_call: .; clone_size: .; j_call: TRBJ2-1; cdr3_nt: TGTGCCACCAGCAGAGGCGGAGCGGGTGGGAGACGGTTCTTC; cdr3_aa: CATSRGGAGGRRFF
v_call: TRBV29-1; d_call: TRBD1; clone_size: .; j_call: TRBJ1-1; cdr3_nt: TGCAGCGTTGTGAGACAGGGGGACACTGAAGCTTTCTTT; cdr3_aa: CSVVRQGDTEAFF
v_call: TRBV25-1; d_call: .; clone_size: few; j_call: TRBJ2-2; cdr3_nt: TGTGCCAGCAGTCCCAGGACAGACAACACCGGGGAGCTGTTTTTT; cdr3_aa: CASSPRTDNTGELFF
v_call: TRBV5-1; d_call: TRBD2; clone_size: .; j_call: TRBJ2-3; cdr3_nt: TGCGCCAGCAGCGGGGGACTAGCGGGCCGAACGGATACGCAGTATTTT; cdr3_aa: CASSGGLAGRTDTQYF
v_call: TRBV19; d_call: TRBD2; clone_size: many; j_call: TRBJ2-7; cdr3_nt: TGTGCCAGTAGTCCAGGACTAGCGGGGGCATCCTACGAGCAGTACTTC; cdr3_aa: CASSPGLAGASYEQYF
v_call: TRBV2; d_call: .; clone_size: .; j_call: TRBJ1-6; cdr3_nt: TGTGCCAGCAGTCCCAGGACGGGTGGGAATTCACCCCTCCACTTT; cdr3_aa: CASSPRTGGNSPLHF
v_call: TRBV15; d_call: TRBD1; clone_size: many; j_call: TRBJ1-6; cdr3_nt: TGTGCCACCAGCAGAGATTTAGACAGGGGTAATTCACCCCTCCACTTT; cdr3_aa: CATSRDLDRGNSPLHF
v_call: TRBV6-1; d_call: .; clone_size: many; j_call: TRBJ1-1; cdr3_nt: TGTGCCAGCTCACGGGACACTAACACTGAAGCTTTCTTT; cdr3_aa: CASSRDTNTEAFF
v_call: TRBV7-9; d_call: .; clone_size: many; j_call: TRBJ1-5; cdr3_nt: TGTGCCAGCAGCTTGGGTGTCCAGCCCCAGCATTTT; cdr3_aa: CASSLGVQPQHF
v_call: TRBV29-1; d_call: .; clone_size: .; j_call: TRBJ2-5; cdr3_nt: TGCAGCGTTGGGAGGGCGAGGGGAGGACAAGAGACCCAGTACTTC; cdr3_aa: CSVGRARGGQETQYF
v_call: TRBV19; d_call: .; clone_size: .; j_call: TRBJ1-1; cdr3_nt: TGTGCCAGTAGTATGGGGGGGAACACTGAAGCTTTCTTT; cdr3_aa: CASSMGGNTEAFF
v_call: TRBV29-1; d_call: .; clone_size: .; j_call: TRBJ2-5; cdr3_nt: TGCAGCGCACGGCCTGCAGGGGAGACCCAGTACTTC; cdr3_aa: CSARPAGETQYF
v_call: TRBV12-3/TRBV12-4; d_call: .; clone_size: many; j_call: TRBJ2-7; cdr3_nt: TGTGCCAGCAGCCCTAATGTCAAGGGGCACTACGAGCAGTACTTC; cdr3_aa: CASSPNVKGHYEQYF
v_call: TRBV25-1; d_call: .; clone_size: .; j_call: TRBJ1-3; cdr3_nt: TGTGCCAGCAGTGAAGAATGGTCTGGAAACACCATATATTTT; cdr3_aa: CASSEEWSGNTIYF